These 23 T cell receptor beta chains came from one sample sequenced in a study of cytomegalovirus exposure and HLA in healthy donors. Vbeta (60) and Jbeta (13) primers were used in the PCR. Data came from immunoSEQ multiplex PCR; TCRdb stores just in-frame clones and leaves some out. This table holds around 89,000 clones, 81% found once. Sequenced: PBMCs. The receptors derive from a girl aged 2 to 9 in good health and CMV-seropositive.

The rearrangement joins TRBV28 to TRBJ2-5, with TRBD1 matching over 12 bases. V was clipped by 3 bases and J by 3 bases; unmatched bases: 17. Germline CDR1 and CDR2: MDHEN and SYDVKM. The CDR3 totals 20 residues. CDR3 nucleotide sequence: TGTGCCAGCAGTTTCCCGGGACAGGGGGCTCTGACAACTCTTGAAGAGACCCAGTACTTC. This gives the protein CASSFPGQGALTTLEETQYF.

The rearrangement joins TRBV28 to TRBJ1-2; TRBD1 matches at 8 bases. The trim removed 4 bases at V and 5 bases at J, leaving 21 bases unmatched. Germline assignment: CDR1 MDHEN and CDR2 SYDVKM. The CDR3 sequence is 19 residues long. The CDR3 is CASSSLHPSQGAGWYGYTF. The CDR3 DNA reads TGTGCCAGCAGTTCCCTCCACCCTTCGCAGGGGGCGGGTTGGTATGGCTACACCTTC.

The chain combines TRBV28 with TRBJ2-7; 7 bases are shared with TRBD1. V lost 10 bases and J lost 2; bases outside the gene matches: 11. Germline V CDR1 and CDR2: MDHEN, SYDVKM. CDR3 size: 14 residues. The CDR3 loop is CATQTDRATYEQYF. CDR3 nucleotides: TGTGCCACCCAAACCGACAGGGCAACCTACGAGCAGTACTTC.

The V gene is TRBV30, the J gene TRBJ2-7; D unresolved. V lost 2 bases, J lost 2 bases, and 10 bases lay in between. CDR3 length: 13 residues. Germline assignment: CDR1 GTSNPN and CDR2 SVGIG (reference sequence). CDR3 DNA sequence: TGTGCCTGGAGTCTCTCTGAGACCTACGAGCAGTACTTC. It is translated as CAWSLSETYEQYF.

CDR3 in amino acids: CASSSGTSGYEQYF. The CDR3 DNA reads as TGTGCCAGCAGCTCCGGGACTAGCGGTTACGAGCAGTACTTC. J is TRBJ2-5 and V is TRBV5-4; 11 bases are a match to TRBD2. The last part of the DNA fits TRBJ2-7 better; the J call may be wrong. This CDR3 comprises 14 residues. Germline V gene lookup returns CDR1 SGHNT and CDR2 YYREEE (reference sequence).

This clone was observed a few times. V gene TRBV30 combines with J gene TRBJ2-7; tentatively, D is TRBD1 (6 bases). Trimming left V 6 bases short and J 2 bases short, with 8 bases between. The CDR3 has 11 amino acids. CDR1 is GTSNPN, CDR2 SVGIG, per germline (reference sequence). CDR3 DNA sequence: TGTGCCTGCAGGGGCACCTACGAGCAGTACTTC. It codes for CACRGTYEQYF.

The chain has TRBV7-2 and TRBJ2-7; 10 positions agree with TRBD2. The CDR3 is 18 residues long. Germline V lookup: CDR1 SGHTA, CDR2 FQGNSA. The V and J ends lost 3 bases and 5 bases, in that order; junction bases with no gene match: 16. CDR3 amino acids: CASSFRATGAGGAHEQYF. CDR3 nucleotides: TGTGCCAGCAGCTTCAGGGCAACCGGAGCGGGAGGGGCCCACGAGCAGTACTTC.

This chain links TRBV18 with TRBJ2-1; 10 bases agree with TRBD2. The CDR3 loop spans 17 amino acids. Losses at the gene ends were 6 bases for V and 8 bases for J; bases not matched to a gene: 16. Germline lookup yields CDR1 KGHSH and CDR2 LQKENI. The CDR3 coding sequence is TGTGCCAGCTCCCCAGGCCCTTCTAGCGGGAGAGTCCATGAGCAGTTCTTC. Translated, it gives CASSPGPSSGRVHEQFF.

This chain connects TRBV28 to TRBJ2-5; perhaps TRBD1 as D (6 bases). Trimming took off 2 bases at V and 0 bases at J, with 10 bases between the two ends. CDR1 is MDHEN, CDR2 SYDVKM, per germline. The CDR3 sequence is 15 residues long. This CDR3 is CASSLNRAYQETQYF. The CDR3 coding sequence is TGTGCCAGCAGTTTAAACAGGGCGTACCAAGAGACCCAGTACTTC. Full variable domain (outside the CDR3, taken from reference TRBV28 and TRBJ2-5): DVKVTQSSRYLVKRTGEKVFLECVQDMDHENMFWYRQDPGLGLRLIYFSYDVKMKEKGDIPEGYSVSREKKERFSLILESASTNQTSMYLCASSLNRAYQETQYFGPGTRLLVL.

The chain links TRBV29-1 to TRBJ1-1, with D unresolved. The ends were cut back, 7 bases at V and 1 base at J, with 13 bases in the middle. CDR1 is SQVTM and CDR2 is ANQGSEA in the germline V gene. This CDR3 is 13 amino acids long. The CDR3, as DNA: TGCAGCGCACTTGACACCCAGAACACTGAAGCTTTCTTT. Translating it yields CSALDTQNTEAFF.

The CDR3 nucleotides are TGCAGTGCTAAGAGGGACGAGCAGTACTTC. It specifies CSAKRDEQYF. This sequence joins TRBV20-1 and TRBJ2-7; D is possibly TRBD2 (5 bases). Germline V lookup: CDR1 DFQATT, CDR2 SNEGSKA (reference sequence). With 4 bases removed from V and 5 bases from J, the gap between germline ends came to 6 bases. This CDR3 is 10 amino acids long.

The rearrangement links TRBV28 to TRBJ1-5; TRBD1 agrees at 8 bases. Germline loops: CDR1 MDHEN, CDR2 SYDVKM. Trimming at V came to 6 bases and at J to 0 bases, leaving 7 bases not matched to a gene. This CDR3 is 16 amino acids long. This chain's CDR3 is CASRKTGGHSNQPQHF. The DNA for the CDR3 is TGTGCCAGCAGAAAAACAGGGGGACATAGCAATCAGCCCCAGCATTTT.

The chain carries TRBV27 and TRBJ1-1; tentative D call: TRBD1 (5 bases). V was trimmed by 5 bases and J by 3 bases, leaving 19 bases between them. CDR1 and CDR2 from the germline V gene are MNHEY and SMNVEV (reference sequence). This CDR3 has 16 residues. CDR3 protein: CASSGTGRGGDTEAFF. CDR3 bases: TGTGCCAGCAGTGGGACCGGTAGGGGAGGGGACACTGAAGCTTTCTTT.

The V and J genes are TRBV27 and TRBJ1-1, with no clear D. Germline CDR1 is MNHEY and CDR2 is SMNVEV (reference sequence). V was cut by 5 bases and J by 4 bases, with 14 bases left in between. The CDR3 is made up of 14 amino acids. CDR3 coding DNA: TGTGCCAGCAGTGCTCCTAATCTAGGCACTGAAGCTTTCTTT. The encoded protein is CASSAPNLGTEAFF.

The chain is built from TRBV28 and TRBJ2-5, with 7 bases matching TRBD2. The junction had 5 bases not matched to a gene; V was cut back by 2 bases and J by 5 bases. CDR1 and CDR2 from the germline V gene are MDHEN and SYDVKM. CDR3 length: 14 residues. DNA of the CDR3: TGTGCCAGCAGTTTAGCGGGAGTCCTGGAGACCCAGTACTTC. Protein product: CASSLAGVLETQYF.

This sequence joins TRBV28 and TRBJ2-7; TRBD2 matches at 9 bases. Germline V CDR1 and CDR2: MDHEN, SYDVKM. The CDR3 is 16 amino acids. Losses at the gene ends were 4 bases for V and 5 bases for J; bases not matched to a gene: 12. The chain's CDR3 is CASSSPASGILNEQYF. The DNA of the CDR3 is TGTGCCAGCAGTTCCCCTGCTAGCGGGATTCTCAACGAGCAGTACTTC.

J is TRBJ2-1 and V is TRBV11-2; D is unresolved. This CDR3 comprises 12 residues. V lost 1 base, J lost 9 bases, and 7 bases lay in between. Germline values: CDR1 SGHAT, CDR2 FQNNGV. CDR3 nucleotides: TGTGCCAGCAGCTTAGCTTCGGGTGAGCAGTTCTTC. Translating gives CASSLASGEQFF. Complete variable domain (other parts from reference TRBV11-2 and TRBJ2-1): EAGVAQSPRYKIIEKRQSVAFWCNPISGHATLYWYQQILGQGPKLLIQFQNNGVVDDSQLPKDRFSAERLKGVDSTLKIQPAKLEDSAVYLCASSLASGEQFFGPGTRLTVL.

The CDR3 sequence is CSVVGDRDNGYTF. Here the CDR3 DNA reads TGCAGCGTTGTTGGAGACAGGGACAATGGCTACACCTTC. V and J are TRBV29-1 and TRBJ1-2; 7 positions agree with TRBD1. J lost 6 bases, V lost 4 bases, and 8 bases had no gene match. CDR1 SQVTM and CDR2 ANQGSEA come from the germline V gene. There are 13 residues in the CDR3.

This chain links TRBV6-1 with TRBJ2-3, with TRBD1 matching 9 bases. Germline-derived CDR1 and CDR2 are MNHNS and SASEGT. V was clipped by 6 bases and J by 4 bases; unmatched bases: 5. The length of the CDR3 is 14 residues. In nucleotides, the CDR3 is TGTGCCAGCAGGCGGGACAGGGCTGCAGATACGCAGTATTTT. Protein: CASRRDRAADTQYF.

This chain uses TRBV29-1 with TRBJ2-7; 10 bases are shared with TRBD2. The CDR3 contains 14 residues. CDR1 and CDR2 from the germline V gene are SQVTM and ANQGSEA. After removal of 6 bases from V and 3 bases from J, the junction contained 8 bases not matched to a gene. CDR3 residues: CSVAGTSDLYEQYF. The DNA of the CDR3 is TGCAGCGTCGCCGGGACTAGCGATCTCTACGAGCAGTACTTC.

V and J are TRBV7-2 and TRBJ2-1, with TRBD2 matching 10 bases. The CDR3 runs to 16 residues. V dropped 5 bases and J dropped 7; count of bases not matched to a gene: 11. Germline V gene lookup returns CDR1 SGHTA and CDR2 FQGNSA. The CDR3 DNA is TGTGCCAGCAGCCGTCAACTAGCGGGGACTACTAATGAGCAGTTCTTC. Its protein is CASSRQLAGTTNEQFF.

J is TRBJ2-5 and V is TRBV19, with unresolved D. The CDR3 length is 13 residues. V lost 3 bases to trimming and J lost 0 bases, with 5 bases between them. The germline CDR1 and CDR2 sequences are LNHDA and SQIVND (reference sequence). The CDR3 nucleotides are TGTGCCAGTAGTATCTACCACCAAGAGACCCAGTACTTC. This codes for CASSIYHQETQYF.

The CDR3 nucleotides read TGTGCCAGCAGCAACACCGCGGGGGAGGAGCAGTACTTC. Translation: CASSNTAGEEQYF. This sequence joins TRBV7-3 and TRBJ2-7; 7 nucleotides agree with TRBD2. J lost 7 bases, V lost 5 bases, and 8 bases had no gene match. CDR3 length: 13 amino acids. Germline V gene data show CDR1 as SGHTA and CDR2 as FQGTGA.